The 17 T cell receptor beta chains listed next were all sequenced from one sample in a study of blood T cell repertoires in COVID-19. Generated by immunoSEQ multiplex PCR, the TCRdb table keeps only in-frame clones and is missing some. Of about 250,000 clones listed, more than 65% are singletons. Source material: PBMCs or T cells enriched from blood (not recorded which). The origin of the receptors is a man aged 45-60 years who had recovered from COVID-19.

This chain joins TRBV4-1 and TRBJ2-5; 10 bases align to TRBD2. V was clipped by 4 bases and J by 5 bases; unmatched bases: 13. CDR1 and CDR2 from the germline V gene are MGHRA and YSYEKL. This CDR3 has 17 residues. CDR3 region: CASSRLPGTSAFETQYF. The CDR3 bases are TGCGCCAGCAGCCGGCTCCCCGGGACTAGCGCCTTTGAGACCCAGTACTTC.

The chain employs TRBV30 and TRBJ1-1, with D unresolved. V shed 4 bases and J shed 0 bases, with 9 bases lying between them. Germline V gene lookup returns CDR1 GTSNPN and CDR2 SVGIG (reference sequence). There are 13 residues in the CDR3. The CDR3 DNA reads as TGTGCCTGGAATCTCGGGATGAACACTGAAGCTTTCTTT. Protein sequence: CAWNLGMNTEAFF.

CDR3 residues: CASSVGRGSYEQYF. In nucleotides, the CDR3 is TGTGCCAGCAGCGTAGGTAGGGGCTCCTACGAGCAGTACTTC. The chain uses TRBV9 and TRBJ2-7, with a tentative D call TRBD1 (5 bases). This CDR3 has 14 residues. Germline loops: CDR1 SGDLS, CDR2 YYNGEE. Deletions cut 0 bases from V and 0 bases from J, with 7 bases between.

This chain joins TRBV5-6 and TRBJ1-2; perhaps TRBD1 as D (5 bases). Germline-derived CDR1 and CDR2 are SGHDT and YYEEEE. The ends were cut back, 2 bases at V and 8 bases at J, with 13 bases in the middle. The CDR3 covers 13 residues. The CDR3 DNA follows: TGTGCCAGCAGCTTAGCAGGGCTTGGGGGCTACACCTTC. This translates into CASSLAGLGGYTF.

Regarding this clone: Other DNA sequences within the sample encode an identical CDR3. The chain uses TRBV14 and TRBJ1-5; D may be TRBD1 (5 bases). V was clipped by 3 bases and J by 4 bases, with 7 bases between them. The CDR3 has 13 residues. CDR1 SGHDN and CDR2 FVKESK come from the germline V gene. As DNA, the CDR3 is TGTGCCAGCAGCCAGGGGCTAAATCAGCCCCAGCATTTT. It encodes CASSQGLNQPQHF.

The chain recombines TRBV7-2 with TRBJ2-7; 9 nucleotides line up with TRBD2. The CDR3 extends over 15 amino acids. Germline CDR1 SGHTA, CDR2 FQGNSA. J gave up 4 bases and V 4 bases, and 8 bases lay outside the gene matches. CDR3 protein: CASSSGGAGGYEQYF. The CDR3 nucleotides read TGTGCCAGCAGCTCCGGAGGAGCGGGGGGTTACGAGCAGTACTTC.

The V and J genes are TRBV5-1 and TRBJ2-5, with no clear D. The CDR3 contains 14 residues. V was cut by 2 bases and J by 6 bases, with 14 bases left in between. Looked up from germline, CDR1 is SGHRS and CDR2 is YFSETQ. CDR3: CASSFGPSSKTQYF. CDR3 nucleotides: TGCGCCAGCAGCTTTGGCCCCTCCTCGAAGACCCAGTACTTC.

The chain employs TRBV5-6 and TRBJ2-1; 7 positions agree with TRBD2. This CDR3 region has 16 residues. Trimming removed 2 bases from V and 6 bases from J; junction bases left unmatched: 11. Per germline, CDR1 SGHDT and CDR2 YYEEEE. The CDR3 DNA reads TGTGCCAGCAGCTTTGGGGCGGCCGAGCGGGGCAATGAGCAGTTCTTC. Protein: CASSFGAAERGNEQFF.

The chain couples TRBV5-1 to TRBJ2-7; TRBD1 agrees at 9 bases. After removal of 5 bases from V and 2 bases from J, the junction contained 8 bases not matched to a gene. Per the germline V gene, CDR1 is SGHRS and CDR2 is YFSETQ. The CDR3 consists of 15 residues. In nucleotides, the CDR3 is TGCGCCAGCAGACCCGACAGGGGGGCGCCCTACGAGCAGTACTTC. Protein sequence: CASRPDRGAPYEQYF.

V gene TRBV7-3 combines with J gene TRBJ1-2; D remains unclear. V gave up 1 base and J gave up 1 base, with 4 bases separating them. Germline lookup yields CDR1 SGHTA and CDR2 FQGTGA. This CDR3 is 13 amino acids long. CDR3 nucleotide sequence: TGTGCCAGCAGCTTAAGTAATAACTATGGCTACACCTTC. Amino acids: CASSLSNNYGYTF.

The V gene is TRBV6-5, the J gene TRBJ2-2; tentatively, D is TRBD2 (7 bases). The CDR3 covers 15 residues. Trimming took 5 bases from V and 9 from J, leaving 19 bases between them. Germline values: CDR1 MNHEY, CDR2 SVGAGI. CDR3 region: CASSPREGGIRELFF. The CDR3 DNA follows: TGTGCCAGCAGTCCCCGAGAGGGGGGGATCCGGGAGCTGTTTTTT.

This clone appeared a few times. The rearrangement links TRBV2 to TRBJ1-3; weak D call: TRBD1 (6 bases). With 7 bases removed from V and 8 bases from J, the gap between germline ends came to 12 bases. The CDR3 sequence is 12 residues long. Germline V gives CDR1 SNHLY, CDR2 FYNNEI. CDR3 DNA: TGTGCCAGCAAAACAGGGCCGGACACCATATATTTT. Amino acids: CASKTGPDTIYF.

This chain uses TRBV7-2 with TRBJ2-2, with TRBD1 identical over 7 bases. The germline V gene encodes CDR1 SGHTA and CDR2 FQGNSA. This CDR3 comprises 16 residues. Losses at the gene ends were 7 bases for V and 4 bases for J; bases not matched to a gene: 12. The CDR3 sequence: CASTAYRGAGTGELFF. The CDR3 region has the DNA TGTGCCAGCACCGCTTACAGGGGCGCGGGCACCGGGGAGCTGTTTTTT. Filled out from reference TRBV7-2 and TRBJ2-2, the complete variable domain reads GAGVSQSPSNKVTEKGKDVELRCDPISGHTALYWYRQSLGQGLEFLIYFQGNSAPDKSGLPSDRFSAERTGGSVSTLTIQRTQQEDSAVYLCASTAYRGAGTGELFFGEGSRLTVL.

The V call is TRBV2, the J call TRBJ2-2; TRBD2 aligns across 8 bases. The CDR3 extends over 18 amino acids. With 8 bases clipped from V and 3 bases from J, the junction kept 17 bases outside the gene matches. CDR1 is SNHLY and CDR2 is FYNNEI in the germline V gene. CDR3 bases: TGTGCCAGCCTAGGCCGGGGGGGGCCTGATCGGCACACCGGGGAGCTGTTTTTT. It is translated as CASLGRGGPDRHTGELFF.

This clone turned up a few times. V gene TRBV5-1 combines with J gene TRBJ2-2; the match to TRBD1 covers 9 bases. The V gene's germline CDR1 is SGHRS and CDR2 YFSETQ. The CDR3 is 16 amino acids. V lost 6 bases to trimming and J lost 3 bases; unmatched junction nucleotides: 9. The CDR3 nucleotides read TGCGCCAGCATCCCCGGGACAGGGCTCGACACCGGGGAGCTGTTTTTT. Translating gives CASIPGTGLDTGELFF.

In DNA form, the CDR3 reads TGTGCCAGCAGCGCCGGTACAGCGAACACCGGGGAGCTGTTTTTT. Translating it yields CASSAGTANTGELFF. The gene calls are TRBV9 and TRBJ2-2, with D hard to call. In germline, CDR1 is SGDLS, CDR2 YYNGEE. The CDR3 is 15 amino acids. Trimming cost V 3 bases and J 0 bases, with 9 bases left between them.

The V call is TRBV19, the J call TRBJ1-2; a possible D gene is TRBD1 (5 bases). Trimming removed 3 bases from V and 4 bases from J, with 18 bases in between. This CDR3 has 16 residues. From germline, CDR1 is LNHDA and CDR2 SQIVND (reference sequence). The CDR3 nucleotides read TGTGCCAGTAGTATGACAGAGTCTAACCCCCTCTATGGCTACACCTTC. This translates into CASSMTESNPLYGYTF.